This T cell receptor beta chain was captured in a study of blood T cell repertoires in COVID-19. Donors of Cohort 3 who recovered were those that had two negative PCRs, clearance, or symptom resolution. J lost 6 bases, V lost 5 bases, and 18 bases had no gene match. The CDR3 consists of 18 residues. Germline-derived CDR1 and CDR2 are SGHNT and YENEEA. Original processing notes: For nucleated cells, counts were estimated from reference gene primer amplification. Clones were read by immunoSEQ multiplex PCR, and TCRdb kept only the in-frame ones, dropping some. The V and J calls and clone size are taken from that table; D and trimming were inferred from the DNA. This sample has 150,000 to 200,000 clones; 75% to 90% occur once, and the top ten carry nearly 4.5%.

The TCR was taken from a woman between 50 and 59 years old who had recovered from COVID-19. Source material: PBMCs or T cells enriched from blood (not recorded which). The V call is TRBV11-3, the J call TRBJ2-1, with 8 bases fitting TRBD2. The CDR3 DNA is TGTGCCAGCAGCCCCAGCTCCGGACTAGCCCGGGGGGGCAATGAGCAGTTCTTC. Protein: CASSPSSGLARGGNEQFF.